One sample yielded the 9 T cell receptor beta chains listed below, sequenced in a study of somatic mutations in cytotoxic T cells in rheumatoid arthritis. Clones were sequenced by immunoSEQ multiplex PCR, and TCRdb holds only the in-frame ones, with some missing. The repertoire holds roughly 12,000 clones, with 80% as singletons. Sequenced input: CD8+ T cells sorted from blood. The receptors derive from a man in his fifties in good health.

The gene calls are TRBV4-3 and TRBJ2-7; D unresolved. There are 15 residues in the CDR3. The germline CDR1 and CDR2 sequences are LGHNA and YSLEER. Trimming cost V 0 bases and J 4 bases, with 13 bases left between them. CDR3 in amino acids: CASSQEYPGPYEQYF. The CDR3 nucleotides are TGCGCCAGCAGCCAAGAGTACCCGGGCCCGTACGAGCAGTACTTC.

This chain joins TRBV28 and TRBJ2-5; 8 nucleotides match TRBD2. Germline lookup yields CDR1 MDHEN and CDR2 SYDVKM. The CDR3 extends over 19 amino acids. With 2 bases clipped from V and 5 bases from J, the junction kept 19 bases outside the gene matches. The CDR3 loop is CASSLLTYRAGALAETQYF. The CDR3 DNA reads as TGTGCCAGCAGTTTACTCACCTACCGAGCGGGGGCCTTGGCCGAGACCCAGTACTTC.

This clone was observed a few times. V is TRBV7-9 and J is TRBJ1-2; D unresolved. Germline V lookup: CDR1 SEHNR, CDR2 FQNEAQ (reference sequence). The length of the CDR3 is 14 residues. V was cut by 5 bases and J by 8 bases, with 18 bases left in between. This chain's CDR3 is CASSGFESRWGYTF. CDR3 DNA sequence: TGTGCCAGCAGCGGGTTCGAGTCACGCTGGGGCTACACCTTC.

The V gene is TRBV28, the J gene TRBJ2-7; no reliable D call. The germline V gene encodes CDR1 MDHEN and CDR2 SYDVKM. CDR3 length: 11 amino acids. The V gene lost 10 bases and the J gene lost 1 base, with 8 bases spanning the gap. This CDR3 reads CATSGSYEQYF. CDR3 sequence (DNA): TGTGCCACCTCCGGGTCCTACGAGCAGTACTTC.

The CDR3 DNA reads TGTGCCAGCAGCATCCACCCCTTTGCTGAAGCTTTCTTT. Residues: CASSIHPFAEAFF. The rearrangement links TRBV9 to TRBJ1-1, with unresolved D. V was shortened by 4 bases and J by 6 bases, with 13 bases between the two germline ends. Germline-derived CDR1 and CDR2 are SGDLS and YYNGEE. The CDR3 has 13 residues. The complete variable domain, with remaining parts taken from reference TRBV9 and TRBJ1-1, reads DSGVTQTPKHLITATGQRVTLRCSPRSGDLSVYWYQQSLDQGLQFLIQYYNGEERAKGNILERFSAQQFPDLHSELNLSSLELGDSALYFCASSIHPFAEAFFGQGTRLTVV.

The V and J genes are TRBV14 and TRBJ2-1; D gene ambiguous. V was pared by 4 bases and J by 3 bases, with 10 bases between. CDR3 length: 14 amino acids. CDR1 and CDR2 from the germline V gene are SGHDN and FVKESK. The CDR3 sequence: CASSPVAYYNEQFF. Written as DNA, the CDR3 is TGTGCCAGCAGCCCGGTAGCTTACTACAATGAGCAGTTCTTC.

This chain links TRBV19 with TRBJ2-1, with D hard to call. CDR3 length: 11 amino acids. Germline V lookup: CDR1 LNHDA, CDR2 SQIVND (reference sequence). V was trimmed by 8 bases and J by 5 bases, leaving 7 bases between them. The CDR3 coding sequence is TGTGCCAGTCATGGAGACAATGAGCAGTTCTTC. This gives the protein CASHGDNEQFF.

This clone was seen once. V is TRBV30 and J is TRBJ2-1; D possibly corresponds to TRBD2 (6 bases). This CDR3 spans 18 amino acids. Germline values: CDR1 GTSNPN, CDR2 SVGIG (reference sequence). Trimming shortened V by 2 bases and J by 0 bases, and 20 bases separated the two germline ends. The CDR3 protein is CAWSPGLGGMSSYNEQFF. Here the CDR3 DNA reads TGTGCCTGGAGTCCCGGGTTAGGCGGGATGAGCTCCTACAATGAGCAGTTCTTC.

This clone is a singleton in its sample. This sequence joins TRBV4-1 and TRBJ1-4, with no clear D. Trimming stripped 1 base from V and 6 bases from J, with 3 bases between. This CDR3 has 12 residues. Germline V gene data show CDR1 as MGHRA and CDR2 as YSYEKL. The CDR3 is CASSQADEKLFF. The CDR3 DNA follows: TGCGCCAGCAGCCAAGCGGATGAAAAACTGTTTTTT.